This T cell receptor beta chain was captured in a study of blood T cell repertoires in COVID-19. Across the whole study: There were acute and convalescent COVID-19 samples, and they came from the United States, Italy and Spain. Nucleic acid was either cDNA or gDNA, and it came from T cells, B-cell-depleted T cells, or PBMCs.

This clone was seen just once. The table came from immunoSEQ multiplex PCR; TCRdb's copy has only in-frame clones and leaves some out. The sample records about 100,000 clones, more than 75% being singletons. The V gene lost 3 bases and the J gene lost 1 base, with 16 bases spanning the gap. This CDR3 is built from 17 residues. Germline V gives CDR1 KGHSH, CDR2 LQKENI. The source is a man in his 60s with acute or convalescent COVID-19. The chain combines TRBV18 with TRBJ1-3, with D possibly TRBD1 on 5 matching bases. What was sequenced was peripheral blood. CDR3 sequence (DNA): TGTGCCAGCTCACCGCCACGGGGGGAAGGATCTGGAAACACCATATATTTT. Amino acid sequence: CASSPPRGEGSGNTIYF.